The clone carrying this T cell receptor (beta chain) was seen ten or more times. The antigen remains unidentified. It was RNA transcripts that yielded the amplified TCR beta CDR3 regions. The HTBI primer set was used in a first-round RT-PCR of the TCR CDR3. MiXCR, applied by TCRdb to the multiplex PCR reads, yields one record per CDR3 protein. Of about 530,000 distinct CDR3 sequences listed, roughly 15% are singletons. Germline values: CDR1 SNHLY, CDR2 FYNNEI. The CDR3 contains 14 residues. V lost 0 bases and J lost 7, with 10 bases in between. From 9 to 10 ml of fresh peripheral blood, PBMCs were isolated. These data originate in a study of T cells in Graves' hyperthyroidism and ophthalmopathy. Study context: Before any treatment, at initial diagnosis, peripheral blood was collected.

Study outcomes and limitations: Progression to ophthalmopathy was predicted a median of about 6.6 months early. Ophthalmopathy could be told apart from stable hyperthyroidism with a 13 V-J model.

This TCR came from a woman between 18 and 29 years old with Graves' ophthalmopathy. Sequenced material: blood. V is TRBV2 and J is TRBJ2-1; no definite D call. The DNA for the CDR3 is TGTGCCAGCAGTGAAGCGGCTGGGCTTAATGAGCAGTTCTTC. Protein: CASSEAAGLNEQFF. The full variable domain, its missing parts supplied by reference TRBV2 and TRBJ2-1, is EPEVTQTPSHQVTQMGQEVILRCVPISNHLYFYWYRQILGQKVEFLVSFYNNEISEKSEIFDDQFSVERPDGSNFTLKIRSTKLEDSAMYFCASSEAAGLNEQFFGPGTRLTVL.